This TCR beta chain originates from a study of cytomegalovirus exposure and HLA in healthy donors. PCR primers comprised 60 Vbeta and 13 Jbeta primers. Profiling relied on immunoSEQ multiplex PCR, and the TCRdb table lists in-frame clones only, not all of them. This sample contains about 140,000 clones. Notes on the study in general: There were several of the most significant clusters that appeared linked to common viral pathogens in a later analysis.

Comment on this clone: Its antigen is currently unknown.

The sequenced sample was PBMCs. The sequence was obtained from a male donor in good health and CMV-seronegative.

CDR3 nucleotide sequence: TGCAGCGTTGAAGGACCACAGGGGGGCGGCTCCTACGAGCAGTACTTC. Translating it yields CSVEGPQGGGSYEQYF. The chain has TRBV29-1 and TRBJ2-7, with TRBD1 matching 8 bases. V trimming: 1 base; J trimming: 0 bases; junction bases outside the gene matches: 8. This CDR3 has 16 residues. Germline V gene lookup returns CDR1 SQVTM and CDR2 ANQGSEA.